These T cell receptor beta chains were read from a single sample in a study of blood T cell repertoires in COVID-19. Assay used: immunoSEQ multiplex PCR; TCRdb lists only in-frame clones, some missing. In the table there are roughly 200,000 clones, approximately 85% of which are singletons. The sequenced material came from peripheral blood. Receptors were obtained from a human donor with active or convalescent COVID-19. The donor label of this sample is uncertain. The conserved cysteine and the conserved F or W are not part of the CDR3 here.

V	length	J	CDR3
TRBV7-6	17	TRBJ2-1	ASSLPLVAGGDSYNEQF
TRBV7-8	14	TRBJ2-3	ASSLRRTGGVDTQY
TRBV2	10	TRBJ1-6	ASQVLNSPLH
TRBV3-1/TRBV3-2	15	TRBJ2-2	ASSQVGRQGSTGELF
TRBV18	14	TRBJ2-1	ASSPPAGGKYNEQF
TRBV7-8	12	TRBJ1-1	ASSRGGRNTEAF
TRBV5-1	11	TRBJ1-4	ASRTGANEKLF
TRBV5-1	14	TRBJ2-2	ASSFQAPPNTGELF
TRBV5-1	12	TRBJ2-1	ASSLAASFNEQF
TRBV7-6	11	TRBJ2-5	ASSLDVRGTQY
TRBV7-2	15	TRBJ1-1	ASSLVWAGINSGEAF
TRBV7-3	13	TRBJ2-7	ASSLSSGLSYEQY
TRBV29-1	10	TRBJ2-5	SVEAGGETQY
TRBV24-1	12	TRBJ2-1	ATSDLKYYNEQF
TRBV9	12	TRBJ1-1	ASSEQSLNTEAF
TRBV4-1	17	TRBJ2-3	ASSPRGTSGGLFTDTQY
TRBV19	11	TRBJ2-7	ASSRLAAYEQY
TRBV5-1	12	TRBJ1-3	ASSLAGTGNTIY
TRBV19	14	TRBJ1-5	ASSIRRQFLNQPQH
TRBV3-1/TRBV3-2	14	TRBJ2-3	ASSQDRGRASDTQY
TRBV5-1	13	TRBJ2-3	ASSSEGGATDTQY
TRBV7-2	12	TRBJ1-4	ASSLGQFNEKLF
TRBV5-6	13	TRBJ2-3	ASSLGAGGLDTQY
TRBV18	14	TRBJ1-5	ASSTSGAIPSAAQH
TRBV5-1	14	TRBJ1-6	ASSLTEQGGYSPLH
TRBV12-3/TRBV12-4	11	TRBJ2-1	ATQTGFYNEQF
TRBV28	11	TRBJ1-3	ARMGGLKNTIY
TRBV28	10	TRBJ2-7	VTGQGTYEQY
TRBV5-6	14	TRBJ2-3	ASSSYSREYTDTQY
TRBV6-1	16	TRBJ2-3	ASSADRGRRVLTDTQY
TRBV5-8	12	TRBJ2-1	ASSLAPLPDEQF
TRBV5-1	11	TRBJ2-7	ASSWTVPREQY
TRBV10-3	15	TRBJ1-2	AISDLVFEGLNYGYT
TRBV13	12	TRBJ2-7	ASSLPGGPHEQY
TRBV28	11	TRBJ2-7	ASFAGSSYEQY
TRBV28	13	TRBJ1-4	ASSLVGVTNEKLF
TRBV5-5	14	TRBJ1-3	ASSTRGQHSGNTIY
TRBV7-9	17	TRBJ1-3	ASSYAPRTPTAQRNTIY
TRBV5-4	14	TRBJ2-1	ASSSTTSGGAREQF
TRBV6-1	15	TRBJ1-5	ASSEGLWGGSNQPQH
TRBV5-1	14	TRBJ2-1	ASSLRTGGVYNEQF
TRBV30	11	TRBJ1-2	AWRRGTNYGYT
TRBV7-2	14	TRBJ1-2	ASSLEQGASNYGYT
TRBV7-9	11	TRBJ2-6	ASILSGANVLT
TRBV23-1	15	TRBJ1-2	ASSKRGCRGANYGYT
TRBV5-4	13	TRBJ2-1	ASSLPGGSYNEQF